The 30 T cell receptor beta chains reported below all come from one sample, sequenced in a study of T-cell reconstitution after alpha-beta-depleted transplantation in children (dated by TCRdb to 2015 to 2016). Preparation of the library involved PCR. Instrument on record: Illumina HiSeq 2500. To normalize quantification of the TCRbeta repertoire, the TCR libraries were built with molecular barcoding that relied on unique molecular identifiers. TCRdb cleaned the public reads at Q25 with fastp, built clones with MiXCR and kept in-frame beta chains. Rows merge per CDR3 protein into single entries with the most common DNA and genes. Here the sample has 500,000 or so distinct CDR3 sequences; approximately 32% occur a single time. 2% to 3% of the sample is held by the ten biggest clonotypes. The sample here was PBMCs from the stem cell graft donor, taken from the stem cell graft. The receptor set was obtained from a human donor who donated a stem cell graft to a child with aplastic anemia.

The chain combines TRBV19 with TRBJ1-5; 9 bases align to TRBD1. The trim removed 7 bases at V and 6 bases at J, leaving 10 bases unmatched. Germline loops: CDR1 LNHDA, CDR2 SQIVND (reference sequence). The CDR3 has 15 residues. The CDR3 nucleotides read TGTGCCAGTACCGGGACAGGGCAAAGAGGTCAGCCCCAGCATTTT. Protein: CASTGTGQRGQPQHF.

This sequence joins TRBV28 and TRBJ2-3; TRBD2 aligns across 8 bases. The CDR3 runs 15 residues. Germline CDR1 reads MDHEN; CDR2 reads SYDVKM. J gave up 2 bases and V 3 bases, and 4 bases lay outside the gene matches. CDR3 sequence: CASSFQRGYTDTQYF. In DNA form, the CDR3 reads TGTGCCAGCAGTTTCCAGCGGGGGTACACAGATACGCAGTATTTT.

The sample holds many counts of this clonotype. The chain recombines TRBV20-1 with TRBJ2-7; D is perhaps TRBD1 (5 bases). V lost 6 bases to trimming and J lost 2 bases, with 20 bases between them. The CDR3 has 15 amino acids. Germline loops: CDR1 DFQATT, CDR2 SNEGSKA (reference sequence). The chain's CDR3 is CSARGAMTNTYEQYF. For the CDR3, the DNA is TGCAGTGCCCGTGGGGCGATGACGAATACCTACGAGCAGTACTTC.

V and J are TRBV27 and TRBJ1-2; TRBD1 aligns across 11 bases. This CDR3 has 16 amino acids. Germline loops: CDR1 MNHEY, CDR2 SMNVEV (reference sequence). V trimming: 5 bases; J trimming: 4 bases; junction bases outside the gene matches: 9. The CDR3 DNA is TGTGCCAGCAGTCAAGGCGCTGGGACAGGGGGCTATGGCTACACCTTC. It is translated as CASSQGAGTGGYGYTF.

The genes are TRBV7-8 and TRBJ2-7, with 11 bases identical to TRBD2. Germline V CDR1 and CDR2: SGHVS, FQNEAQ. V shed 5 bases, J shed 3 bases, and the junction held 6 bases outside the gene matches. This CDR3 contains 15 residues. CDR3 residues: CASSRGGTSGYEQYV. CDR3 bases: TGTGCCAGCAGCCGAGGGGGGACTAGCGGCTACGAGCAGTACGTC.

This clonotype was seen a handful of times. The rearrangement links TRBV20-1 to TRBJ2-5, with D tentatively TRBD1 (5 bases). The CDR3 is 15 residues long. CDR1 and CDR2 from the germline V gene are DFQATT and SNEGSKA (reference sequence). V was shortened by 1 base and J by 1 base, with 13 bases between the two germline ends. DNA of the CDR3: TGCAGTGCTAGAGGCGGACAAGGTGTCCAAGAGACCCAGTACTTC. This sequence encodes CSARGGQGVQETQYF.

The chain couples TRBV12-3 or TRBV12-4 to TRBJ1-3, with D hard to call. Trimming pared 5 bases from V and 0 bases from J, leaving 14 bases between. This CDR3 is 16 amino acids long. This CDR3 is CASSPDGAGSGNTIYF. In nucleotides, the CDR3 is TGTGCCAGCAGTCCCGACGGAGCAGGCTCTGGAAACACCATATATTTT.

This clonotype was seen more than once but under ten times. The genes are TRBV20-1 and TRBJ1-5, with a tentative D call TRBD1 (5 bases). V gave up 0 bases and J gave up 7 bases, with 10 bases separating them. Germline V gene sequence: CDR1 DFQATT, CDR2 SNEGSKA (reference sequence). This CDR3 contains 13 residues. The chain's CDR3 is CSARDQGVQPQHF. As DNA, the CDR3 is TGCAGTGCTAGAGATCAAGGGGTCCAGCCCCAGCATTTT.

V and J are TRBV7-9 and TRBJ2-1; the match to TRBD1 covers 7 bases. J gave up 15 bases and V 5 bases, and 16 bases lay outside the gene matches. Per germline, CDR1 SEHNR and CDR2 FQNEAQ (reference sequence). This CDR3 has 14 amino acids. In DNA, the CDR3 is TGTGCCAGCAGCCCGCAGGGACAGAAAATGGGCACGTTCTTC. This gives the protein CASSPQGQKMGTFF. Together with reference TRBV7-9 and TRBJ2-1, the CDR3 gives the full variable domain: DTGVSQNPRHKITKRGQNVTFRCDPISEHNRLYWYRQTLGQGPEFLTYFQNEAQLEKSRLLSDRFSAERPKGSFSTLEIQRTEQGDSAMYLCASSPQGQKMGTFFGPGTRLTVL.

The rearrangement uses TRBV12-3 or TRBV12-4 and TRBJ1-5; no clear D. This CDR3 region has 14 residues. V lost 4 bases and J 1 base, leaving 8 bases between the germline ends. The CDR3 sequence is CASSWGRSNQPQHF. The CDR3 DNA follows: TGTGCCAGCAGTTGGGGAAGGAGCAATCAGCCCCAGCATTTT.

In this sample, this clonotype turned up many times. This chain uses TRBV12-3 or TRBV12-4 with TRBJ2-7; D gene unclear. V dropped 2 bases and J dropped 1 base, with 3 bases sitting between them. The CDR3 sequence is 12 residues long. Here the CDR3 DNA reads TGTGCCAGCAGTTTATTATCCTACGAGCAGTACTTC. Translated: CASSLLSYEQYF.

This clonotype was seen only a few times. The chain has TRBV6-4 and TRBJ2-3; 11 positions match TRBD2. The CDR3 is 22 residues long. Trimming cost V 7 bases and J 4 bases; bases outside gene matches: 28. Germline V gene sequence: CDR1 MRHNA, CDR2 SNTAGT. The CDR3 nucleotides are TGTGCCAGCAAGGATCGACTAGCGGGATTCAACACTCCCAGTGCCCCGTCAGATACGCAGTATTTT. This codes for CASKDRLAGFNTPSAPSDTQYF.

This clonotype was seen only a few times. J is TRBJ2-2 and V is TRBV7-8, with D possibly matching TRBD1 (6 bases). The CDR3 loop spans 14 amino acids. Germline CDR1 reads SGHVS; CDR2 reads FQNEAQ. The V and J ends lost 5 bases and 7 bases respectively, with 14 bases between them. The CDR3 loop reads CASSNDRTHGELFF. The CDR3 DNA follows: TGTGCCAGCAGCAACGACAGGACCCACGGGGAGCTGTTTTTT.

In DNA form, the CDR3 reads TGTGCCACCAGCAGGGCGACAGGGTCTCCTGGAAACACCATATATTTT. Translation: CATSRATGSPGNTIYF. The V and J genes are TRBV15 and TRBJ1-3, with 7 nucleotides matching TRBD1. Germline loops: CDR1 LNHNV, CDR2 YYDKDF (reference sequence). The CDR3 is made up of 16 amino acids. V trimming: 3 bases; J trimming: 2 bases; junction bases outside the gene matches: 7.

In its sample, this clonotype was seen a few times. This chain links TRBV6-2 or TRBV6-3 with TRBJ2-7; 10 positions agree with TRBD2. Losses at the gene ends were 2 bases for V and 9 bases for J; bases not matched to a gene: 10. Looked up from germline, CDR1 is MNHEY and CDR2 is SVGEGT. CDR3 size: 15 residues. CDR3 loop: CASSYPVLAGRRQYF. The DNA for the CDR3 is TGTGCCAGCAGTTACCCTGTACTAGCGGGAAGGAGGCAGTACTTC.

This chain connects TRBV30 to TRBJ2-7, with 7 bases identical to TRBD1. This CDR3 contains 14 residues. The V gene end was trimmed by 1 base and the J gene end by 0 bases; junction bases not matched to a gene: 3. Germline V gene lookup returns CDR1 GTSNPN and CDR2 SVGIG (reference sequence). CDR3 in amino acids: CAWSADRDSYEQYF. DNA of the CDR3: TGTGCCTGGAGTGCCGACAGGGACTCCTACGAGCAGTACTTC. The entire variable domain, with the rest obtained from reference TRBV30 and TRBJ2-7, is as follows: SQTIHQWPATLVQPVGSPLSLECTVEGTSNPNLYWYRQAAGRGLQLLFYSVGIGQISSEVPQNLSASRPQDRQFILSSKKLLLSDSGFYLCAWSADRDSYEQYFGPGTRLTVT.

The rearrangement joins TRBV20-1 to TRBJ1-1; weak D call: TRBD1 (5 bases). The V and J ends lost 6 bases and 1 base respectively, with 21 bases between them. CDR1 DFQATT and CDR2 SNEGSKA come from the germline V gene (reference sequence). The length of the CDR3 is 16 residues. The CDR3 nucleotides are TGCAGTGCACAGCCCAGGAGACCCGGGGGGAACACTGAAGCTTTCTTT. Its translation: CSAQPRRPGGNTEAFF.

The gene calls are TRBV7-2 and TRBJ2-5; no clear D. In germline, CDR1 is SGHTA, CDR2 FQGNSA. Trimming removed 4 bases at V and 0 bases at J, with 12 bases between. CDR3 length: 15 residues. CDR3 amino acids: CASSSMAPNQETQYF. CDR3 DNA sequence: TGTGCCAGCAGCTCTATGGCGCCTAACCAAGAGACCCAGTACTTC.

This clonotype was counted once. The CDR3 DNA reads as TGTGCCAGCAGCCCTAGGACAGGTAGACATTACAATGAGCAGTTCTTC. Amino acid sequence: CASSPRTGRHYNEQFF. V gene TRBV7-8 combines with J gene TRBJ2-1; 7 bases line up with TRBD1. This CDR3 contains 16 residues. Looked up from germline, CDR1 is SGHVS and CDR2 is FQNEAQ. Unmatched junction bases numbered 11, after V lost 5 bases and J lost 4 bases.

The chain uses TRBV12-3 or TRBV12-4 and TRBJ2-7; 8 bases agree with TRBD2. V was clipped by 5 bases and J by 2 bases; unmatched bases: 14. This CDR3 comprises 17 residues. The DNA for the CDR3 is TGTGCCAGCAGTCTCCCCCTACGGGTACTAGCGGCCTACGAGCAGTACTTC. This sequence encodes CASSLPLRVLAAYEQYF.

This clonotype came up a few times. The chain carries TRBV20-1 and TRBJ1-4; 7 bases are a match to TRBD1. Trimming at V came to 2 bases and at J to 5 bases, leaving 5 bases not matched to a gene. CDR3 length equals 14 residues. In germline, CDR1 is DFQATT, CDR2 SNEGSKA (reference sequence). The CDR3: CSARIGTVNEKLFF. The CDR3 nucleotides are TGCAGTGCTAGAATTGGGACAGTGAATGAAAAACTGTTTTTT.

This clonotype showed up just a few times. This chain uses TRBV7-2 with TRBJ2-2; 7 bases map to TRBD1. The V gene end was trimmed by 6 bases and the J gene end by 0 bases; junction bases not matched to a gene: 7. The CDR3 runs 16 residues. From germline, CDR1 is SGHTA and CDR2 FQGNSA. The CDR3 DNA reads as TGTGCCAGCAGGAGAACAGGGGTATCGAACACCGGGGAGCTGTTTTTT. This translates into CASRRTGVSNTGELFF.

The rearrangement uses TRBV5-5 and TRBJ1-1; the D is unclear. Trimming took off 4 bases at V and 7 bases at J, with 11 bases between the two ends. Looked up from germline, CDR1 is SGHKS and CDR2 is YYEKEE (reference sequence). The CDR3 is 12 residues long. CDR3 amino acids: CASSASPIEAFF. The CDR3 DNA reads TGTGCCAGCAGCGCCTCCCCGATTGAAGCTTTCTTT.

This clonotype was seen a few times. The genes are TRBV30 and TRBJ2-2; D possibly uses TRBD1 or TRBD2 (6 bases each). The CDR3 sequence is 12 residues long. CDR1 and CDR2 (germline): GTSNPN, SVGIG (reference sequence). With 2 bases removed from V and 6 bases from J, the gap between germline ends came to 7 bases. The CDR3 loop is CAWSRGAGELFF. CDR3 in DNA: TGTGCCTGGAGTAGGGGGGCCGGGGAGCTGTTTTTT.

This clonotype was seen a handful of times. The chain links TRBV12-3 or TRBV12-4 to TRBJ1-4, with 11 bases matching TRBD1. J lost 8 bases, V lost 6 bases, and 11 bases had no gene match. This CDR3 has 16 residues. The CDR3 nucleotides read TGTGCCAGCAGATCCGGGACAGGGGGTTTGGAGGAAAAACTGTTTTTT. Its protein is CASRSGTGGLEEKLFF.

V usage is TRBV20-1 and J usage is TRBJ2-7; D is perhaps TRBD1 (8 bases). This CDR3 contains 14 residues. The germline gives CDR1 DFQATT, CDR2 SNEGSKA (reference sequence). V lost 3 bases and J lost 6, with 18 bases in between. The CDR3 loop reads CSARLTGGGGEQYF. The CDR3 region has the DNA TGCAGTGCTAGGCTCACAGGGGGGGGAGGCGAGCAGTACTTC.

This chain uses TRBV28 with TRBJ1-4; D is uncertain. Per the germline V gene, CDR1 is MDHEN and CDR2 is SYDVKM. The CDR3 contains 13 residues. V lost 6 bases, J lost 8 bases, and 13 bases lay in between. The CDR3 protein is CASSPVLTEKLFF. In DNA, the CDR3 is TGTGCCAGCAGCCCCGTCCTGACAGAAAAACTGTTTTTT.

The chain combines TRBV5-4 with TRBJ1-2; D possibly corresponds to TRBD1 (5 bases). Germline CDR1 reads SGHNT; CDR2 reads YYREEE (reference sequence). V was cut by 9 bases and J by 6 bases, with 12 bases left in between. The CDR3 is made up of 11 amino acids. The CDR3 DNA reads as TGTGCCACCAAGAAGGGGAATGGCTACACCTTC. This gives the protein CATKKGNGYTF. The whole variable domain, remainder taken from reference TRBV5-4 and TRBJ1-2, is ETGVTQSPTHLIKTRGQQVTLRCSSQSGHNTVSWYQQALGQGPQFIFQYYREEENGRGNFPPRFSGLQFPNYSSELNVNALELDDSALYLCATKKGNGYTFGSGTRLTVV.

The chain joins TRBV7-2 to TRBJ2-2; 7 positions match TRBD1. The germline CDR1 and CDR2 sequences are SGHTA and FQGNSA. This CDR3 comprises 16 residues. The V segment lost 0 bases and the J segment 4 bases; nucleotides outside the gene matches: 5. In nucleotides, the CDR3 is TGTGCCAGCAGCTTAGCCAGACAGGGATTCACCGGGGAGCTGTTTTTT. Translating it yields CASSLARQGFTGELFF.

V usage is TRBV20-1 and J usage is TRBJ1-2, with D unresolved. In germline, CDR1 is DFQATT, CDR2 SNEGSKA (reference sequence). The CDR3 is made up of 12 amino acids. V shed 3 bases and J shed 2 bases, with 7 bases lying between them. The DNA for the CDR3 is TGCAGTGCTAGGGGCAGCAACTATGGCTACACCTTC. Encoded protein: CSARGSNYGYTF.